This T cell receptor beta chain was captured by sequencing in a study of T cell responses to AZD1222 COVID-19 vaccine (dated by TCRdb to about 2021). Some background on the complete study: AZD1222 recipients given second doses at about 4 weeks or at about 12 weeks were pooled, since spike-specific TCR depth and breadth were not found to differ between the two schedules. A total of 233 trial participants underwent TCR sequencing, of whom approximately 200 had received two doses of AZD1222 and about 25 had received two doses of the MenACWY control vaccine. Trial participants were enrolled by age into 18-55, 56-69 and 70-plus year subgroups, with roughly 160, 29 and 62 TCR-sequenced participants respectively. The paper as a whole reports these results and caveats: After two AZD1222 doses, spike-specific TCR breadth and depth were significantly higher than at day 0 and than in MenACWY recipients. Reportedly, close to half of the unique spike-specific TCRs recognized epitopes lying outside the regions that are mutated in the B.1.351 and B.1.1.7 variants. Conclusions about previously exposed vaccinees are limited because only five to seven AZD1222 recipients were SARS-CoV-2 seropositive at baseline. In the small 56-69-year group, the increase in depth fell short of significance, most likely because of low power. No day 14 peak-response samples were available, so repertoires were characterized only after the peak T cell response. Participants were mostly white British and included more females than males, and it was suggested by the authors that clonal diversity may have been underestimated. Vaccine-associated CD4 TCRs spanned the whole spike protein, with dominant responses in regions 160-218 and 743-854.

The CDR3 sequence holds 15 residues, the cysteine and phenylalanine included. The DNA shown is the 45-base CDR3, in frame from base 1. In the germline V gene, CDR1 corresponds to MNHNS and CDR2 to SASEGT. V gives up 7 bases and J gives up 1 base, and the segment between their germline ends measures 16 bases. The intended sense of this specimen's time point label: baseline before first vaccination. The vaccinee samples were drawn from two UK trials, COV001 and COV002, one of which was a single-blind randomized controlled phase 2/3 trial testing AZD1222 (ChAdOx1 nCoV-19) in healthy adults. For TCRbeta chain sequencing, PBMC samples were collected from trial participants at day 0 and at day 28 after the second dose. In regard to this clone: Its antigen specificity is not known. The input lacks base qualities; no much larger clone sits a single base away.

The CDR3 regions of human TCRbeta chains were analyzed by immunosequencing. As for the authors' bioinformatics: Repertoire TCRs were matched against a reference library of SARS-CoV-2-specific TCRs generated with the MIRA antigen-specificity platform. Breadth was defined as the fraction of unique TCRs that were SARS-CoV-2-associated, and depth was defined as the fraction of total T cells that were SARS-CoV-2-associated. Using the MIRA data, each spike-specific TCR was mapped to the spike region that the TCR reacts to and placed in a CD4 or CD8 class. Log10-transformed breadth and depth values were compared by one-way ANOVA with Sidak's multiple comparisons tests. Entries here come from immuneACCESS through TCRdb and include only in-frame sequences with V and J called. Some clones fail to appear in such tables; in the studies checked, an unresolved V gene covers under half of the shortfall, and the cause of the remainder is unknown. V and J calls plus clone size are reproduced from that table; the DNA served to infer D and trimming. The sample has 90,000 to 130,000 clones on record, under 95% of them singletons. The top ten clones comprise roughly 7.6% of the sample.

The sequence is built from TRBV6-1 and TRBJ2-5; the D segment cannot be called with confidence. The specimen was peripheral blood, collected on day 0 of AZD1222 vaccination. This clonotype originated in an adult in good health. The bases are TGTGCCAGCAACAACCGGGCACGCCGCCAAGAGACCCAGTACTTC. It is translated as CASNNRARRQETQYF.